The sequence of this T cell receptor (beta chain) was determined in a study of cytomegalovirus exposure and HLA in healthy donors. A multiplex PCR was run with 60 Vbeta primers and 13 Jbeta primers. Using immunoSEQ multiplex PCR, the repertoire was profiled, and TCRdb retains in-frame clones only, with some absent. The data show 75,000 to 100,000 clones, around three quarters seen once. Trimming stripped 7 bases from V and 3 bases from J, with 12 bases between. CDR1 MNHNS and CDR2 SASEGT come from the germline V gene. CDR3 length: 13 amino acids. What was sequenced was PBMCs. This rearrangement joins TRBV6-1 to TRBJ1-2; D is unclear. The clonotype originates from a young man in good health and CMV-seronegative. The CDR3 spells CASTMGEHYGYTF. DNA of the CDR3: TGTGCCAGCACTATGGGAGAGCACTATGGCTACACCTTC.